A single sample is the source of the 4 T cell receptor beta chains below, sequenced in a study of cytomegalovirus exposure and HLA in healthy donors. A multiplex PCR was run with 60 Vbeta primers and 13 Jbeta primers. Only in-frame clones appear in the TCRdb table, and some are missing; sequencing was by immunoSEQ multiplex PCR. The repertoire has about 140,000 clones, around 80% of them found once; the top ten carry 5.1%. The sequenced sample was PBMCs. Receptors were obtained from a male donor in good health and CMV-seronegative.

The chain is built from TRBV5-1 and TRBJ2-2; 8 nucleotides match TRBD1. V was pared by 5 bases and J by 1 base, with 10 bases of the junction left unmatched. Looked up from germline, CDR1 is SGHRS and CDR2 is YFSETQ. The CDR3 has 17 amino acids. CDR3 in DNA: TGCGCCAGCAGTCTTCAACCCGGGACAGGGAACACCGGGGAGCTGTTTTTT. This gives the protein CASSLQPGTGNTGELFF. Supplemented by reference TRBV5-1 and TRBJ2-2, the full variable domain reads KAGVTQTPRYLIKTRGQQVTLSCSPISGHRSVSWYQQTPGQGLQFLFEYFSETQRNKGNFPGRFSGRQFSNSRSEMNVSTLELGDSALYLCASSLQPGTGNTGELFFGEGSRLTVL.

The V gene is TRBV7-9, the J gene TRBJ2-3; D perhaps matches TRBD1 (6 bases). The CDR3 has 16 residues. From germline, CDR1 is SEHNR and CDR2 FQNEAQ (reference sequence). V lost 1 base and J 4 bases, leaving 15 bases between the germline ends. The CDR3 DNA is TGTGCCAGCAGCTTAGGTTCTGGGGGCCAGGCAGATACGCAGTATTTT. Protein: CASSLGSGGQADTQYF.

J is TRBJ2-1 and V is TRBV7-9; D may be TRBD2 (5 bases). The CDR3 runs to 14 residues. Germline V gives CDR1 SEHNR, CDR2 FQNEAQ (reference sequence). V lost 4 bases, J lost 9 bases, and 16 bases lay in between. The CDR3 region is CASSWKRRSGEQFF. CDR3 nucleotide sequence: TGTGCCAGCAGCTGGAAGAGGAGGTCTGGTGAGCAGTTCTTC. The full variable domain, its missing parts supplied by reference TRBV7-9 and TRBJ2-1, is DTGVSQNPRHKITKRGQNVTFRCDPISEHNRLYWYRQTLGQGPEFLTYFQNEAQLEKSRLLSDRFSAERPKGSFSTLEIQRTEQGDSAMYLCASSWKRRSGEQFFGPGTRLTVL.

As DNA, the CDR3 is TGTGCCAGCAGCTCCATCCGAGCTACCGGGGAGCTGTTTTTT. Protein sequence: CASSSIRATGELFF. The chain links TRBV5-4 to TRBJ2-2; D remains unclear. The CDR3 length is 14 residues. Trimming left V 3 bases short and J 5 bases short, with 11 bases between. Per germline, CDR1 SGHNT and CDR2 YYREEE (reference sequence).